The 10 T cell receptor beta chains below were found in one sample sequenced in a study of brain metastases from non-small cell lung cancer. TCRdb's copy holds only in-frame clones and misses some; the assay was immunoSEQ multiplex PCR. This table holds roughly 820 clones, around 80% found once. Sequenced sample: tissue from a brain metastasis. These TCRs come from a donor at least 40 years old with non-small cell lung cancer.

The chain recombines TRBV27 with TRBJ1-2; D might be TRBD1 (5 bases). From germline, CDR1 is MNHEY and CDR2 SMNVEV (reference sequence). The germline V and J ends were trimmed by 3 bases and 4 bases, with 9 bases remaining between them. The CDR3 length is 13 residues. The CDR3 coding sequence is TGTGCCAGCAGTTTCGGCAGGGCCTATGGCTACACCTTC. Translated, it gives CASSFGRAYGYTF.

The chain has TRBV29-1 and TRBJ2-1, with D perhaps matching TRBD1 (7 bases). Germline CDR1 reads SQVTM; CDR2 reads ANQGSEA. Trimming took off 4 bases at V and 6 bases at J, with 19 bases between the two ends. The CDR3 consists of 15 residues. The CDR3 reads CSVAATGRLFNEQFF. The CDR3 DNA sequence: TGCAGCGTTGCGGCGACAGGGAGGTTGTTCAATGAGCAGTTCTTC.

The V call is TRBV3-1 (or the pseudogene TRBV3-2), the J call TRBJ2-7; 11 bases line up with TRBD1. The CDR3 contains 14 residues. The trim removed 2 bases at V and 6 bases at J, leaving 3 bases unmatched. Germline loops: CDR1 LGHDT, CDR2 YNNKEL (reference sequence). The CDR3 region is CASSQWTGGAEQYF. CDR3 coding DNA: TGTGCCAGCAGCCAATGGACAGGGGGCGCCGAGCAGTACTTC.

The chain is built from TRBV6-6 and TRBJ1-1, with D unclear. CDR3 size: 13 residues. Trimming shortened V by 2 bases and J by 4 bases, and 8 bases separated the two germline ends. Per the germline V gene, CDR1 is MNHNY and CDR2 is SVGAGI (reference sequence). The CDR3 loop is CASSYEGFTEAFF. The DNA for the CDR3 is TGTGCCAGCAGTTACGAGGGATTCACTGAAGCTTTCTTT.

The chain couples TRBV5-7 to TRBJ1-1, with D possibly matching TRBD1 (5 bases). TRBV5-7 is sorted into the ORF group, with uncertain function. The ends were cut back, 1 base at V and 2 bases at J, with 18 bases in the middle. This CDR3 spans 17 amino acids. CDR3 sequence (DNA): TGTGCCAGCAGCTTGTCGGCAGGGTCCGAAACCAACACTGAAGCTTTCTTT. It codes for CASSLSAGSETNTEAFF.

This chain connects TRBV21-1 to TRBJ2-1; the table's D call, TRBD2, has no DNA check behind it. TRBV21-1 is noted as a pseudogene. The CDR3 loop spans 13 amino acids. The CDR3 spells CASRKLVYNEQFF. The CDR3 nucleotides are TGTGCCAGCAGAAAACTAGTCTACAATGAGCAGTTCTTC.

V usage is TRBV5-4 and J usage is TRBJ2-5; TRBD2 is a possible D gene (5 bases). The V end was cut by 0 bases, the J end by 1 base, with 7 bases between. The CDR3 spans 14 residues. CDR1 and CDR2 from the germline V gene are SGHNT and YYREEE (reference sequence). The chain's CDR3 is CASSLVTSQETQYF. CDR3 bases: TGTGCCAGCAGCTTGGTCACTAGCCAAGAGACCCAGTACTTC. Filled out from reference TRBV5-4 and TRBJ2-5, the complete variable domain reads ETGVTQSPTHLIKTRGQQVTLRCSSQSGHNTVSWYQQALGQGPQFIFQYYREEENGRGNFPPRFSGLQFPNYSSELNVNALELDDSALYLCASSLVTSQETQYFGPGTRLLVL.

The V call is TRBV9, the J call TRBJ1-2, with D possibly TRBD1 on 6 matching bases. V was cut by 3 bases and J by 3 bases, with 12 bases left in between. The CDR3 is 14 amino acids. From germline, CDR1 is SGDLS and CDR2 YYNGEE. Written as DNA, the CDR3 is TGTGCCAGCAGCGCAGGACAGATGGACTATGGCTACACCTTC. Translating gives CASSAGQMDYGYTF.

The chain employs TRBV7-2 and TRBJ1-6; 8 bases are shared with TRBD1. CDR3 length equals 15 residues. Germline loops: CDR1 SGHTA, CDR2 FQGNSA. V was pared by 5 bases and J by 8 bases, with 8 bases of the junction left unmatched. The CDR3 spells CASSSGQGAHSPLHF. The CDR3 bases are TGTGCCAGCAGCAGCGGACAGGGCGCCCATTCACCCCTCCACTTT. Drawing the rest from reference TRBV7-2 and TRBJ1-6, the complete variable domain is GAGVSQSPSNKVTEKGKDVELRCDPISGHTALYWYRQSLGQGLEFLIYFQGNSAPDKSGLPSDRFSAERTGGSVSTLTIQRTQQEDSAVYLCASSSGQGAHSPLHFGNGTRLTVT.

The chain links TRBV30 to TRBJ1-1, with TRBD1 matching over 8 bases. CDR3 length: 13 residues. In germline, CDR1 is GTSNPN, CDR2 SVGIG (reference sequence). The trim removed 5 bases at V and 5 bases at J, leaving 7 bases unmatched. The CDR3 is CAWGGTGYTEAFF. In nucleotides, the CDR3 is TGTGCCTGGGGCGGGACAGGATATACTGAAGCTTTCTTT.